This T cell receptor beta chain was sequenced during a study of blood T cells in healthy people across ages. General study findings and limits: Naive T cell percentage by flow cytometry tracked strongly with beta diversity.

Researchers collected approximately 9.9 milliliters of peripheral blood from every single donor. The CDR3 spans 12 residues. The V gene lost 5 bases and the J gene lost 4 bases, with 9 bases spanning the gap. Per the germline V gene, CDR1 is SQVTM and CDR2 is ANQGSEA. Through a sample-barcoded 5' primer and a J-beta primer mix, a second PCR was run for about 6 to 11 cycles. Researchers report that each sample yielded at least 2.5 million CDR3-containing paired-end reads. Each CDR3 protein gets one entry after TCRdb re-called the 5' RACE reads with MiXCR. The table records approximately 800,000 distinct CDR3 sequences, roughly 25% of them present only once. About this clonotype itself: The target antigen is unknown.

This sample was shared with a second study, whose subject was T cells of mothers and their children. That report notes: Addition of sample barcodes and 2-4 random nucleotides occurred through the M1S primer of the second PCR.

This receptor was obtained from a boy younger than 18 in good health. V usage is TRBV29-1 and J usage is TRBJ1-5; D is unclear. Sequenced: blood. The CDR3 bases are TGCAGCGTTCAGGACGGTAATCAGCCCCAGCATTTT. This codes for CSVQDGNQPQHF.